This T cell receptor (beta chain) was observed in a study of blood T cell repertoires in COVID-19. At the level of the study: Spain, Italy and the United States supplied samples that represented acute and convalescent COVID-19. The cDNA or gDNA used as material had been derived from T cells, B-cell-depleted T cells, or PBMCs.

The sample holds a few counts of this clone. This CDR3 region has 14 residues. The V segment lost 6 bases and the J segment 7 bases; nucleotides outside the gene matches: 6. In germline, CDR1 is MNHEY, CDR2 SVGAGI. Study processing details: Reference gene primers were amplified, and this amplification served to estimate nucleated cell counts. Data came from immunoSEQ multiplex PCR; TCRdb stores just in-frame clones and leaves some out. V and J calls and clone size are as listed in that table; D and trimming were resolved from the DNA. Among around 150,000 clones listed, approximately 80% were seen once.

The receptor comes from an elderly woman with active or convalescent COVID-19. Specimen: peripheral blood. The chain recombines TRBV6-5 with TRBJ1-6; 7 bases align to TRBD1. Written as DNA, the CDR3 is TGTGCCAGCAGCAGGGGGACCTTAAATTCACCCCTCCACTTT. The encoded protein is CASSRGTLNSPLHF.